Listed below are T cell receptor beta chains from one sample, sequenced in a study of T cells in Graves' hyperthyroidism and ophthalmopathy. TCRdb ran MiXCR on the multiplex PCR reads and lists one entry per CDR3 protein. This repertoire shows about 640,000 distinct CDR3 sequences, 20% to 25% found once; its top ten account for roughly a third. The sample consisted of blood. These receptor sequences come from a man aged 25-45 years with Graves' ophthalmopathy. CDR3s include the opening cysteine and the closing phenylalanine or tryptophan. A D gene is named only where the DNA matches it firmly. The size of a clone is reported for some rows only, either as once, few or many, or as a class for expanded clones.

j_call: TRBJ1-4
clone_size: -
v_call: TRBV5-5
d_call: TRBD1
cdr3_aa: CASSLDRGRDGKLFF
cdr3_nt: TGTGCCAGCAGCTTGGACAGGGGGCGCGACGGAAAACTGTTTTTT

j_call: TRBJ2-4
clone_size: few
v_call: TRBV6-2/TRBV6-3
d_call: TRBD1
cdr3_aa: CASSLDRGLAAKNIQYF
cdr3_nt: TGTGCCAGCAGTTTGGACAGGGGGCTAGCAGCCAAAAACATTCAGTACTTC

j_call: TRBJ1-3
clone_size: -
v_call: TRBV7-2
d_call: -
cdr3_aa: CASSRGHRSGNTIYF
cdr3_nt: TGTGCCAGCAGCCGTGGACACCGCTCTGGAAACACCATATATTTT

j_call: TRBJ1-4
clone_size: many
v_call: TRBV11-2
d_call: -
cdr3_aa: CASSAGTVNEKLFF
cdr3_nt: TGTGCCAGCAGTGCCGGGACTGTTAATGAAAAACTGTTTTTT

j_call: TRBJ1-1
clone_size: many
v_call: TRBV10-3
d_call: -
cdr3_aa: CAISERRGATEAFF
cdr3_nt: TGTGCCATCAGTGAGCGACGGGGGGCCACTGAAGCTTTCTTT

j_call: TRBJ1-4
clone_size: few
v_call: TRBV5-1
d_call: -
cdr3_aa: CASSLGTGTSTPMGEKLFF
cdr3_nt: TGCGCCAGCAGCTTGGGAACCGGGACATCCACCCCCATGGGTGAAAAACTGTTTTTT

j_call: TRBJ2-7
clone_size: few
v_call: TRBV5-1
d_call: -
cdr3_aa: CASSQDTLYEQYF
cdr3_nt: TGCGCCAGCAGCCAGGACACTCTCTACGAGCAGTACTTC

j_call: TRBJ2-5
clone_size: -
v_call: TRBV20-1
d_call: TRBD2
cdr3_aa: CSAIGLAGGRETQYF
cdr3_nt: TGCAGTGCTATTGGGCTAGCGGGAGGAAGGGAGACCCAGTACTTC

j_call: TRBJ2-6
clone_size: few
v_call: TRBV6-6
d_call: -
cdr3_aa: CASSYSSSGANVLTF
cdr3_nt: TGTGCCAGCAGTTACTCCTCCTCTGGGGCCAACGTCCTGACTTTC

j_call: TRBJ2-3
clone_size: many
v_call: TRBV5-1
d_call: -
cdr3_aa: CASSSAEDTQYF
cdr3_nt: TGCGCCAGCAGCTCCGCAGAGGATACGCAGTATTTT

j_call: TRBJ1-2
clone_size: many
v_call: TRBV28
d_call: TRBD1
cdr3_aa: CASRYTGVYGYTF
cdr3_nt: TGTGCCAGCAGGTACACAGGGGTCTATGGCTACACCTTC

j_call: TRBJ1-6
clone_size: -
v_call: TRBV6-1
d_call: -
cdr3_aa: CASSEWETGPARTPLHF
cdr3_nt: TGTGCCAGCAGTGAATGGGAGACAGGCCCTGCTCGGACACCCCTCCACTTT

j_call: TRBJ2-5
clone_size: few
v_call: TRBV6-1
d_call: -
cdr3_aa: CASNWSGGGETQYF
cdr3_nt: TGTGCCAGCAATTGGTCCGGAGGGGGAGAGACCCAGTACTTC

j_call: TRBJ2-7
clone_size: many
v_call: TRBV28
d_call: -
cdr3_aa: CASNHPARGAGHEQYF
cdr3_nt: TGTGCCAGCAACCACCCAGCACGGGGCGCGGGCCACGAGCAGTACTTC

j_call: TRBJ2-1
clone_size: few
v_call: TRBV10-2
d_call: TRBD2
cdr3_aa: CASSVGTSGSIVPPYNEQFF
cdr3_nt: TGCGCCAGCAGTGTAGGGACTAGCGGGAGTATTGTACCTCCCTACAATGAGCAGTTCTTC

j_call: TRBJ2-2
clone_size: -
v_call: TRBV7-9
d_call: TRBD1
cdr3_aa: CAAAQGAGTGELFF
cdr3_nt: TGTGCCGCTGCACAGGGGGCGGGGACCGGGGAGCTGTTTTTT

j_call: TRBJ2-7
clone_size: few
v_call: TRBV20-1
d_call: -
cdr3_aa: CSARGGRLAEQYF
cdr3_nt: TGCAGTGCTAGAGGGGGACGGCTAGCCGAGCAGTACTTC

j_call: TRBJ2-7
clone_size: -
v_call: TRBV4-1
d_call: -
cdr3_aa: CASSRGAWEPYEQYF
cdr3_nt: TGCGCCAGCAGCCGGGGGGCTTGGGAACCCTACGAGCAGTACTTC

j_call: TRBJ2-7
clone_size: -
v_call: TRBV7-2
d_call: TRBD2
cdr3_aa: CASSLGLAGGADEQYF
cdr3_nt: TGTGCCAGCAGCTTAGGGCTAGCGGGGGGCGCCGACGAGCAGTACTTC

j_call: TRBJ2-7
clone_size: -
v_call: TRBV6-2/TRBV6-3
d_call: TRBD2
cdr3_aa: CASSLGLAVEIGEQYF
cdr3_nt: TGTGCCAGCAGTCTTGGACTAGCGGTAGAGATCGGGGAGCAGTACTTC

j_call: TRBJ2-7
clone_size: few
v_call: TRBV5-6
d_call: -
cdr3_aa: CASTLSGYEQYF
cdr3_nt: TGTGCCAGCACCCTCAGCGGCTACGAGCAGTACTTC

j_call: TRBJ1-1
clone_size: few
v_call: TRBV29-1
d_call: -
cdr3_aa: CSVEGRTNTEAFF
cdr3_nt: TGCAGCGTTGAGGGACGGACAAACACTGAAGCTTTCTTT

j_call: TRBJ2-3
clone_size: few
v_call: TRBV2
d_call: TRBD2
cdr3_aa: CASRETSGRTDTQYF
cdr3_nt: TGTGCCAGCAGAGAGACTAGCGGGAGAACAGATACGCAGTATTTT

j_call: TRBJ2-1
clone_size: few
v_call: TRBV18
d_call: TRBD2
cdr3_aa: CASSRPLGGRGNEQFF
cdr3_nt: TGTGCCAGCTCACGCCCCTTGGGCGGGAGGGGGAATGAGCAGTTCTTC

j_call: TRBJ2-7
clone_size: -
v_call: TRBV4-1
d_call: -
cdr3_aa: CASSQDWGTAYEQYF
cdr3_nt: TGCGCCAGCAGCCAAGATTGGGGGACGGCCTACGAGCAGTACTTC

j_call: TRBJ2-7
clone_size: many
v_call: TRBV7-2
d_call: TRBD2
cdr3_aa: CASSFGRGEFTSYEQYF
cdr3_nt: TGTGCCAGCAGCTTTGGGCGGGGGGAGTTCACCTCCTACGAGCAGTACTTC

j_call: TRBJ2-7
clone_size: -
v_call: TRBV20-1
d_call: -
cdr3_aa: CSAPRSPASYEQYF
cdr3_nt: TGCAGTGCTCCGCGTTCCCCCGCGAGCTACGAGCAGTACTTC